Each of the 17 T cell receptor beta chains below was sequenced from the same sample in a study of blood T cells in healthy people across ages. Primers used in a second PCR of roughly 7 to 12 cycles were a sample-barcoded 5' primer and a J-beta primer mix. TCRdb processed the 5' RACE reads anew with MiXCR; each CDR3 protein has one entry. The sample holds 1.8 million or so distinct CDR3 sequences, around 40% seen once. Sequencing was carried out using blood. The receptors originated from a human donor in good health.

The table lists this clonotype with a few counts. CDR3 in DNA: TGCGCCAGCTATGGGGGGGATGAAGCTTTCTTT. It codes for CASYGGDEAFF. The chain combines TRBV4-1 with TRBJ1-1; D possibly corresponds to TRBD1 (5 bases). The CDR3 has 11 amino acids. Germline CDR1 reads MGHRA; CDR2 reads YSYEKL. V dropped 8 bases and J dropped 7 bases, with 11 bases sitting between them.

The chain recombines TRBV29-1 with TRBJ2-1; D perhaps matches TRBD2 (5 bases). Germline CDR1 reads SQVTM; CDR2 reads ANQGSEA. Trimming removed 7 bases from V and 9 bases from J, with 7 bases in between. The CDR3 covers 9 residues. The CDR3 bases are TGCAGCGGAGGGAGTGAGCAGTTCTTC. This gives the protein CSGGSEQFF.

The rearrangement joins TRBV4-3 to TRBJ2-1, with unresolved D. The CDR3 totals 17 residues. With 0 bases removed from V and 0 bases from J, the gap between germline ends came to 12 bases. Germline V CDR1 and CDR2: LGHNA, YSLEER. The CDR3 region is CASSQEDRTFSYNEQFF. The CDR3 DNA follows: TGCGCCAGCAGCCAAGAAGACCGGACCTTCTCCTACAATGAGCAGTTCTTC.

The DNA of the CDR3 is TGTGCCAGCAGAGACGACGAGTCCCAAAGGGGCAATCAGCCCCAGCATTTT. Residues: CASRDDESQRGNQPQHF. V and J are TRBV6-2 or TRBV6-3 and TRBJ1-5; D gene uncertain. The germline V gene has CDR1 MNHEY and CDR2 SVGEGT. The ends were cut back, 6 bases at V and 2 bases at J, with 20 bases in the middle. This CDR3 has 17 residues.

The table lists this clonotype with a count of one. V gene TRBV6-6 combines with J gene TRBJ2-1; possible D gene TRBD1, 6 bases. The closer fit of TRBJ2-7 to the DNA end suggests the J call may be wrong. CDR3 size: 12 residues. Germline V lookup: CDR1 MNHNY, CDR2 SVGAGI (reference sequence). The CDR3 loop is CASSYSDSEQYF. The CDR3 DNA sequence: TGTGCCAGCAGTTACTCGGACAGCGAGCAGTACTTC.

In this sample, this clonotype turned up a few times. V usage is TRBV29-1 and J usage is TRBJ2-1, with 14 bases aligning to TRBD2. The CDR3 has 16 residues. Germline assignment: CDR1 SQVTM and CDR2 ANQGSEA. Trimming at V came to 1 base and at J to 7 bases, leaving 6 bases not matched to a gene. In DNA form, the CDR3 reads TGCAGCGTTGAAGCCTGGACTAGCGGGAGGTTAAATGAGCAGTTCTTC. Encoded protein: CSVEAWTSGRLNEQFF.

This clonotype occurred many times. The chain couples TRBV20-1 to TRBJ2-5; TRBD2 matches at 9 bases. V lost 0 bases to trimming and J lost 4 bases; unmatched junction nucleotides: 3. The CDR3 length is 14 residues. CDR1 is DFQATT, CDR2 SNEGSKA, per germline (reference sequence). The CDR3 sequence: CSARDRGGAETQYF. The DNA for the CDR3 is TGCAGTGCTAGAGATCGCGGGGGGGCAGAGACCCAGTACTTC.

The chain carries TRBV5-6 and TRBJ1-2; TRBD1 aligns across 7 bases. Germline CDR1 reads SGHDT; CDR2 reads YYEEEE. V lost 4 bases and J lost 4; bases outside the gene matches: 4. CDR3 length equals 13 residues. The CDR3 loop reads CASSTGVTYGYTF. The CDR3 DNA follows: TGTGCCAGCAGCACAGGGGTAACCTATGGCTACACCTTC.

About this clonotype: One end of the junction does not line up with germline, which may come from a read error. V usage is TRBV7-9 and J usage is TRBJ1-1; D not resolved. CDR1 is SEHNR, CDR2 FQNEAQ, per germline (reference sequence). CDR3 size: 12 residues. The chain's CDR3 is CAGSQPDTEAFF. CDR3 nucleotide sequence: TGTGCCGGCAGCCAACCGGACACTGAAGCTTTCTTT. Full variable domain (missing parts from reference TRBV7-9 and TRBJ1-1): DTGVSQNPRHKITKRGQNVTFRCDPISEHNRLYWYRQTLGQGPEFLTYFQNEAQLEKSRLLSDRFSAERPKGSFSTLEIQRTEQGDSAMYLCAGSQPDTEAFFGQGTRLTVV.

The chain joins TRBV2 to TRBJ1-2, with 8 bases aligning to TRBD1. The junction had 8 bases not matched to a gene; V was cut back by 6 bases and J by 8 bases. This CDR3 is 13 amino acids long. CDR1 and CDR2 (germline): SNHLY, FYNNEI. The CDR3 nucleotides are TGTGCCAGCAGACAGGGGGAAGTGAGGGGCTACACCTTC. Encoded protein: CASRQGEVRGYTF.

The genes are TRBV4-1 and TRBJ1-5; maybe TRBD1 (6 bases). Germline V gene lookup returns CDR1 MGHRA and CDR2 YSYEKL. V gave up 0 bases and J gave up 5 bases, with 17 bases separating them. The CDR3 totals 17 residues. The CDR3, as DNA: TGCGCCAGCAGCCAAGAAGGGGGGGGCATTAAAGATCAGCCCCAGCATTTT. Protein sequence: CASSQEGGGIKDQPQHF.

This chain joins TRBV4-1 and TRBJ2-7, with D hard to call. V was cut by 4 bases and J by 0 bases, with 10 bases left in between. CDR1 and CDR2 from the germline V gene are MGHRA and YSYEKL. The CDR3 loop spans 14 amino acids. The CDR3 DNA reads as TGCGCCAGCAGCCCCTTTCCCAGCTCCTACGAGCAGTACTTC. It yields the protein CASSPFPSSYEQYF.

This clonotype was observed a few times. The chain joins TRBV4-2 to TRBJ2-3, with 13 bases aligning to TRBD2. CDR1 and CDR2 (germline): LGHNA, YNFKEQ. Trimming at V came to 3 bases and at J to 11 bases, leaving 14 bases not matched to a gene. This CDR3 region has 17 residues. The CDR3 here is CASSHVLTSGGAAGQYF. CDR3 in DNA: TGTGCCAGCAGCCATGTCTTAACTAGCGGGGGGGCGGCGGGGCAGTATTTT.

This clonotype was observed a few times. The chain employs TRBV7-9 and TRBJ2-2, with TRBD1 matching over 10 bases. Germline-derived CDR1 and CDR2 are SEHNR and FQNEAQ (reference sequence). The trim removed 4 bases at V and 4 bases at J, leaving 6 bases unmatched. CDR3 size: 16 residues. DNA for the CDR3: TGTGCCAGCAGCTATCCGGGACAGGGGTTCACCGGGGAGCTGTTTTTT. Residues: CASSYPGQGFTGELFF.

A few counts support this clonotype. The rearrangement uses TRBV15 and TRBJ1-4; perhaps TRBD1 as D (5 bases). V was shortened by 1 base and J by 10 bases, with 13 bases between the two germline ends. The CDR3 runs to 14 residues. Germline V gene lookup returns CDR1 LNHNV and CDR2 YYDKDF (reference sequence). The CDR3 sequence: CATSRARDLGKLFF. In DNA form, the CDR3 reads TGTGCCACCAGCAGAGCCAGGGACCTTGGAAAACTGTTTTTT. Using reference TRBV15 and TRBJ1-4 for the parts outside the CDR3, the full variable domain is DAMVIQNPRYQVTQFGKPVTLSCSQTLNHNVMYWYQQKSSQAPKLLFHYYDKDFNNEADTPDNFQSRRPNTSFCFLDIRSPGLGDTAMYLCATSRARDLGKLFFGSGTQLSVL.

This clonotype turned up a few times. This chain connects TRBV7-9 to TRBJ2-3; 8 positions agree with TRBD2. The CDR3 has 16 residues. J was trimmed by 3 bases and V by 1 base; bases with no gene match: 6. Per germline, CDR1 SEHNR and CDR2 FQNEAQ (reference sequence). The CDR3 loop reads CASSLGLSGGTDTQYF. CDR3 bases: TGTGCCAGCAGCTTAGGGCTAAGCGGGGGAACAGATACGCAGTATTTT.

This CDR3 reads CASSGLGGPGVFF. The CDR3 nucleotides are TGTGCCAGCAGTGGCCTCGGGGGCCCGGGAGTGTTCTTC. The chain couples TRBV9 to TRBJ2-1, with D possibly called TRBD1 or TRBD2 (6 bases each). CDR1 SGDLS and CDR2 YYNGEE come from the germline V gene. The CDR3 has 13 residues. Trimming took 5 bases from V and 15 from J, leaving 21 bases between them.